These 15 T cell receptor delta chains were sequenced from one sample in a study of gamma-delta chains in newborns, infants, children. TCRdb reanalysed the reads with CATT. The sample includes around 5,400 delta-chain clones, 18% of them seen just once. The sample consisted of blood. Receptor source: a child who was a newborn, infant or young child, either healthy, febrile or measles-vaccinated (not recorded which).

To note about this clone: One end of the junction fails to match germline, which may point to a read error. The CDR3 region is CACDPLLGRVGDTRQTFF. The CDR3 DNA follows: TGTGCCTGTGACCCCCTACTGGGGAGGGTCGGGGACACCCGACAGACGTTTTTC. The chain recombines TRDV2 with TRDJ3; 7 bases are a match to TRDD3. The CDR3 covers 18 residues. Germline V gene sequence: CDR1 GEAIGNYY, CDR2 EKD.

A few counts support this clone. This may be a read error: a much more frequent sequence differs by one nucleotide. Distinct nucleotide sequences in the sample also encode this CDR3. The rearrangement uses TRDV2 and TRDJ1, with 9 positions matching TRDD3. CDR3 length: 14 amino acids. Germline CDR1 and CDR2: GEAIGNYY and EKD. The CDR3 nucleotides read TGCGCCTGTGACGGACTGGGGGAGTCCGATAAACTCATCTTT. The encoded protein is CACDGLGESDKLIF.

Relative to its sample, this clone is large. Other DNA sequences of this sample code for an identical CDR3. The rearrangement joins TRDV2 to TRDJ3; the match to TRDD3 covers 9 bases. This CDR3 contains 17 residues. Trimming took 2 bases from V and 1 from J; bases not matched to a gene: 2. The germline gives CDR1 GEAIGNYY, CDR2 EKD. The CDR3 here is CACDSTGGSWDTRQMFF. CDR3 coding DNA: TGTGCCTGTGACAGTACTGGGGGATCCTGGGACACCCGACAGATGTTTTTC.

By sample share, this clone is medium-sized (0.01 to 0.1%). The chain combines TRDV2 with TRDJ2; 8 bases line up with TRDD3. This CDR3 spans 14 amino acids. Germline trimming cut 2 bases from V and 5 bases from J; bases unmatched to any gene: 3. The germline V gene has CDR1 GEAIGNYY and CDR2 EKD. The CDR3: CACDKMGDTAQLFF. The CDR3 DNA is TGTGCCTGTGACAAAATGGGGGATACAGCACAACTCTTCTTT.

This clone is medium-sized (0.01 to 0.1%) within its sample. The chain uses TRDV2 and TRDJ3; 7 bases map to TRDD3. This CDR3 contains 19 residues. Germline CDR1 is GEAIGNYY and CDR2 is EKD. V gave up 0 bases and J gave up 0 bases; unmatched junction bases: 7. CDR3 bases: TGTGCCTGTGACACCGGAGGGTGGGGGAGCTCCTGGGACACCCGACAGATGTTTTTC. Protein sequence: CACDTGGWGSSWDTRQMFF.

The chain employs TRDV2 and TRDJ1; TRDD3 might be the D (6 bases). The CDR3 consists of 18 residues. Trimming pared 0 bases from V and 2 bases from J, leaving 21 bases between. The germline gives CDR1 GEAIGNYY, CDR2 EKD. The CDR3, as DNA: TGTGCCTGTGACACCGCGGGGATTGGGCAAGGTGTAACCGATAAACTCATCTTT. This translates into CACDTAGIGQGVTDKLIF.

The gene calls are TRDV2 and TRDJ1, with D possibly matching TRDD3 (5 bases). The CDR3 extends over 15 amino acids. Germline values: CDR1 GEAIGNYY, CDR2 EKD. V was clipped by 1 base and J by 4 bases, with 15 bases between them. The CDR3 DNA sequence: TGTGCCTGTGACACGGCTGGGCTCCGGGACGATAAACTCATCTTT. It translates to CACDTAGLRDDKLIF.

This clone is medium-sized (0.01 to 0.1%) by share. This rearrangement joins TRDV1 to TRDJ1, with TRDD3 matching over 7 bases. CDR1 TSWWSYY and CDR2 QGS come from the germline V gene. CDR3 size: 16 residues. The ends lost 2 bases at V and 4 bases at J; junction bases unmatched: 10. CDR3 coding DNA: TGTGCTCTTGGGGAAAAGGGGAGGGATACTGTCGATAAACTCATCTTT. It encodes CALGEKGRDTVDKLIF.

This clone rates as medium-sized. This chain links TRDV2 with TRDJ1, with D possibly matching TRDD3 (5 bases). V was clipped by 0 bases and J by 0 bases, with 25 bases between them. This CDR3 has 20 residues. Per germline, CDR1 GEAIGNYY and CDR2 EKD. The CDR3 nucleotides read TGTGCCTGTGACACCGTGGCTGGGTGGTCGACCCACAACGACACCGATAAACTCATCTTT. Protein: CACDTVAGWSTHNDTDKLIF.

No V gene call is available, although the J gene is TRDJ1; TRDD3, the table's D call, was not compared with the DNA. This CDR3 region has 17 residues. Here the CDR3 DNA reads TGTGCCTGTGACACCGCCGGTACTGGGGGATCTTCCGATAAACTCATCTTT. This codes for CACDTAGTGGSSDKLIF.

This clone came up a few times. CDR3 bases: TGTGCCTGTGACACCGTTTGGGGATACGCTATTCCATCACAACTCTTCTTT. Translating it yields CACDTVWGYAIPSQLFF. The V call is TRDV2, the J call TRDJ2, with 9 bases lining up with TRDD3. There are 17 residues in the CDR3. V lost 0 bases to trimming and J lost 9 bases; unmatched junction nucleotides: 13. Germline loops: CDR1 GEAIGNYY, CDR2 EKD.

This clone is medium-sized (0.01 to 0.1%). The chain has TRDV2 and TRDJ3; perhaps TRDD3 as D (5 bases). This CDR3 is built from 15 residues. Germline CDR1 reads GEAIGNYY; CDR2 reads EKD. Trimming shortened V by 3 bases and J by 1 base, and 6 bases separated the two germline ends. In nucleotides, the CDR3 is TGTGCCTGTGACGGGATTTCCTGGGACACCCGACAGATGTTTTTC. Its translation is CACDGISWDTRQMFF.

This clone is medium-sized. The V and J genes are TRDV1 and TRDJ1; D unclear. Germline V CDR1 and CDR2: TSWWSYY, QGS. This CDR3 has 17 residues. Trimming pared 4 bases from V and 3 bases from J, leaving 21 bases between. In DNA, the CDR3 is TGTGCTCTTGGGGGAGGCCCAGGGTACCCGCTTTCCGATAAACTCATCTTT. Its protein product is CALGGGPGYPLSDKLIF.

This clone was counted a few times. The chain carries TRDV2 and TRDJ3, with 11 bases aligning to TRDD3. CDR3 length: 19 residues. The junction had 5 bases not matched to a gene; V was cut back by 1 base and J by 1 base. CDR1 GEAIGNYY and CDR2 EKD come from the germline V gene. CDR3 DNA: TGTGCCTGTGACACGGTGGGGGATACGCATTCCTGGGACACCCGACAGATGTTTTTC. Translated: CACDTVGDTHSWDTRQMFF.

In regard to this clone: Other DNA sequences in the sample encode the same CDR3. The CDR3 sequence: CALGEPQLHWGPRGTDKLIF. The CDR3 bases are TGTGCTCTTGGGGAACCCCAACTCCACTGGGGGCCACGGGGAACCGATAAACTCATCTTT. The chain couples TRDV1 to TRDJ1; TRDD3 aligns across 8 bases. Trimming took 1 base from V and 2 from J; bases not matched to a gene: 18. Germline V gene sequence: CDR1 TSWWSYY, CDR2 QGS. CDR3 size: 20 residues.